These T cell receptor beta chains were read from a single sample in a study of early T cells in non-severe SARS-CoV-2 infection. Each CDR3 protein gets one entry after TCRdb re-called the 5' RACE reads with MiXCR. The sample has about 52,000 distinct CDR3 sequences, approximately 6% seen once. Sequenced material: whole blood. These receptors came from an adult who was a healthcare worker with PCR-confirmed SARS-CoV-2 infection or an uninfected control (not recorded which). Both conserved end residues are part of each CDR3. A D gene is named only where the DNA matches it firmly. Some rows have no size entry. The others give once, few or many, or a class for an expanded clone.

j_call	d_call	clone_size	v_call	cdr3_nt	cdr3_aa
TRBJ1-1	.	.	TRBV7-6	TGTGCCAGCAGCCCCTTTGAGGGAAACACTGAAGCTTTCTTT	CASSPFEGNTEAFF
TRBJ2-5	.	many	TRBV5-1	TGCGCCAGCAGCAGGATTGGAGGGGGGCAAGAGACCCAGTACTTC	CASSRIGGGQETQYF
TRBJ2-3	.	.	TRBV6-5	TGTGCCAGCAGTGAGTACTACACAGATACGCAGTATTTT	CASSEYYTDTQYF
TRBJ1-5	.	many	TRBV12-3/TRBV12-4	TGTGCCAGCAGTTTACCAGTTGGCAATCAGCCCCAGCATTTT	CASSLPVGNQPQHF
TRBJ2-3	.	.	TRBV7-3	TGTGCCAGCAGCTCACGAGATGGAGTGGGTACGCAGTATTTT	CASSSRDGVGTQYF
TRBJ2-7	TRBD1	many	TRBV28	TGTGCCAGCATCCATACCGGGACAGGAGCCTACGAGCAGTACTTC	CASIHTGTGAYEQYF
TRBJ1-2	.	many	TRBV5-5	TGTGCCAGCAGCTTGGACCAGGGCAACTATGGCTACACCTTC	CASSLDQGNYGYTF
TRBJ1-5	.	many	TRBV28	TGTGCCAGCAGTGCGCCGGGGGGCTTGAGCAATCAGCCCCAGCATTTT	CASSAPGGLSNQPQHF
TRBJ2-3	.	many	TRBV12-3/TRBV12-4	TGTGCCAGCAGTTTAGGCAGGGAGGTGGGAGATACGCAGTATTTT	CASSLGREVGDTQYF
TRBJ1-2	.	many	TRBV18	TGTGCCAGCTCACCAGAGGGGGATACCTATGGCTACACCTTC	CASSPEGDTYGYTF
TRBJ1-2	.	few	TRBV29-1	TGCAGCGTTGAACAGACCTATGGCTACACCTTC	CSVEQTYGYTF
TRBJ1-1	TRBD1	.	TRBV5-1	TGCGCCAGCAGCCCCTGGACAGGCCGGACTGAAGCTTTCTTT	CASSPWTGRTEAFF
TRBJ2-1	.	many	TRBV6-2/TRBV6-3	TGTGCCAGTACGGTTGACCGCACCTACAATGAGCAGTTCTTC	CASTVDRTYNEQFF
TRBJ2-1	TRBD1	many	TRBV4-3	TGCGCCAGCAGCCAAGATGACAGGGTGAGGAATGAGCAGTTCTTC	CASSQDDRVRNEQFF
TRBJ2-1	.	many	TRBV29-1	TGCAGCGTTGGATCAGTGGAAAGCTCCTACAATGAGCAGTTCTTC	CSVGSVESSYNEQFF
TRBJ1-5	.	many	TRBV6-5	TGTGCCAGCAGACCGGGACGGACTAGCAATCAGCCCCAGCATTTT	CASRPGRTSNQPQHF
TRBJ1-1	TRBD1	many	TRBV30	TGTGCCTGGAGACACAGGGGGAACACTGAAGCTTTCTTT	CAWRHRGNTEAFF
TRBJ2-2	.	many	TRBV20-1	TGCAGTGCTAGAGATGTGAGCCTGAACACCGGGGAGCTGTTTTTT	CSARDVSLNTGELFF
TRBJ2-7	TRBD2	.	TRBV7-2	TGTGCCAGCAGCTTAGCGGAGGTAGGACTAGTTATGAACGAGCAGTACTTC	CASSLAEVGLVMNEQYF
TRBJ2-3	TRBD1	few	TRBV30	TGTGCCTGGAGTGAGTTATACGGCCGGGGACAGGGGGCATCTGGCACAGATACGCAGTATTTT	CAWSELYGRGQGASGTDTQYF
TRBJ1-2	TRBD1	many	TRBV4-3	TGCGCCAGCAGCCAAGCTGACAGGGGGTATGGCTACACCTTC	CASSQADRGYGYTF
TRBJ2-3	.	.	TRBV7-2	TGTGCCAGCAGCTTCTACACAGATACGCAGTATTTT	CASSFYTDTQYF
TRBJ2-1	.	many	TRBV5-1	TGCGCCAGCAGCTTGTTACAGCCCCGGGACGGCAATGAGCAGTTCTTC	CASSLLQPRDGNEQFF
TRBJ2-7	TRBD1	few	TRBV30	TGTGCCTGGAGTGTACTGACCGGGACAGGATTCTCCTACGAGCAGTACTTC	CAWSVLTGTGFSYEQYF
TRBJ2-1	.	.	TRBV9	TGTGCCAGCAGCGTAAGCCACCGGGACGCCGAGGAGCAGTTCTTC	CASSVSHRDAEEQFF
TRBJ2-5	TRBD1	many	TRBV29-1	TGCAGCGTGACCGCAGGGGGCAGGAGTGAGACCCAGTACTTC	CSVTAGGRSETQYF
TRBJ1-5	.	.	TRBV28	TGTGCCAGCAGTTTACAACAGTATCAGCCCCAGCATTTT	CASSLQQYQPQHF
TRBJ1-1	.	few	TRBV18	TGTGCCAGCTCACCCAGGGATCACGGCACTGAAGCTTTCTTT	CASSPRDHGTEAFF
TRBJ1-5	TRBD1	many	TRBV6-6	TGTGCCAGCAGAGCAGGGGGCGATCAGCCCCAGCATTTT	CASRAGGDQPQHF